Given below is one T cell receptor beta chain in context. Its specificity is not known. The CDR3 has 13 residues. Trimming took 9 bases from V and 0 from J, leaving 8 bases between them. Germline loops: CDR1 MNHNS, CDR2 SASEGT. The data stem from a study of graft-versus-host responses after intestinal transplantation. Only in-frame clones appear in the TCRdb table, and some are missing; sequencing was by immunoSEQ multiplex PCR. The data contain 80,000 to 100,000 clones, roughly nine tenths of them singletons. The source was unstimulated CD4+ T cells sorted from spleen or lymph node cells, collected before intestinal transplant. The sequence came from a human donor who received an intestinal transplant. The chain carries TRBV6-1 and TRBJ2-2, with no clear D. The CDR3 sequence: CASPRPNTGELFF. In nucleotides, the CDR3 is TGTGCCAGTCCCAGGCCGAACACCGGGGAGCTGTTTTTT.